The 32 T cell receptor beta chains listed next were all sequenced from one sample in a study of OX40 agonist ivuxolimab in advanced cancers. The library was made by the immunoSEQ multiplex PCR assay. The immuneACCESS repertoire file appears here via TCRdb, limited to in-frame rearrangements. These files lack a portion of the clones; in checked studies, under half of the deficit traces to unresolved V genes, and the cause of the others is not known. The sample table contains more than 20,000 clones; only one count was recorded for around 80% of them. 30% to 40% of the sample comes from the top ten. Here the sequenced sample was CD4+ or CD8+ T cells sorted from blood, taken in a trial of the OX40 agonist ivuxolimab. Every receptor here comes from an adult with an advanced solid tumor such as melanoma, head and neck, liver or kidney cancer.

This clone was seen only once. The chain employs TRBV11-2 and TRBJ2-6; no firm D call. The CDR3 length is 15 residues. Looked up from germline, CDR1 is SGHAT and CDR2 is FQNNGV. V was pared by 5 bases and J by 0 bases, with 8 bases between. The CDR3 reads CASSPVASGANVLTF. CDR3 bases: TGTGCCAGCAGCCCCGTCGCCTCTGGGGCCAACGTCCTGACTTTC. The full variable domain, its missing parts supplied by reference TRBV11-2 and TRBJ2-6, is EAGVAQSPRYKIIEKRQSVAFWCNPISGHATLYWYQQILGQGPKLLIQFQNNGVVDDSQLPKDRFSAERLKGVDSTLKIQPAKLEDSAVYLCASSPVASGANVLTFGAGSRLTVL.

The genes are TRBV11-2 and TRBJ1-2; the D is unclear. Trimming pared 0 bases from V and 1 base from J, leaving 6 bases between. This CDR3 comprises 14 residues. CDR1 is SGHAT, CDR2 FQNNGV, per germline. The CDR3 region is CASSLDSHNYGYTF. DNA of the CDR3: TGTGCCAGCAGCTTAGACTCCCATAACTATGGCTACACCTTC.

This clone was seen just once. The V and J genes are TRBV6-6 and TRBJ2-1; D may correspond to TRBD1 or TRBD2 (5 bases each). V was trimmed by 0 bases and J by 9 bases, leaving 15 bases between them. The length of the CDR3 is 15 residues. The germline V gene has CDR1 MNHNY and CDR2 SVGAGI (reference sequence). The CDR3, as DNA: TGTGCCAGCAGTTACTCGGGGGTTGGGGTCGCTGAGCAGTTCTTC. This codes for CASSYSGVGVAEQFF.

DNA for the CDR3: TGTGCCAGCAGCTTAAGCAGGACTTCCTATGGCTACACCTTC. This translates into CASSLSRTSYGYTF. This chain uses TRBV7-2 with TRBJ1-2; D remains unclear. CDR1 and CDR2 (germline): SGHTA, FQGNSA. V lost 2 bases, J lost 4 bases, and 11 bases lay in between. This CDR3 is 14 amino acids long.

The chain uses TRBV28 and TRBJ2-7; D may be TRBD1 or TRBD2 (5 bases each). Trimming removed 6 bases at V and 3 bases at J, with 15 bases between. CDR1 MDHEN and CDR2 SYDVKM come from the germline V gene. This CDR3 spans 14 amino acids. In nucleotides, the CDR3 is TGTGCCAGCAGCTTAGTAGGGGCGGGCTACGAGCAGTACTTC. Translating gives CASSLVGAGYEQYF.

The rearrangement uses TRBV2 and TRBJ2-7; 8 bases are shared with TRBD1. Looked up from germline, CDR1 is SNHLY and CDR2 is FYNNEI. The CDR3 sequence is 14 residues long. The trim removed 5 bases at V and 2 bases at J, leaving 5 bases unmatched. The CDR3 reads CASSLTGAPYEQYF. The CDR3 nucleotides read TGTGCCAGCAGTTTGACAGGGGCGCCCTACGAGCAGTACTTC.

V usage is TRBV7-3 and J usage is TRBJ2-7; D might be TRBD1 (6 bases). CDR1 and CDR2 from the germline V gene are SGHTA and FQGTGA. The CDR3 has 15 residues. Trimming pared 5 bases from V and 2 bases from J, leaving 16 bases between. Here the CDR3 reads CASSHPGHQTYEQYF. The CDR3, as DNA: TGTGCCAGCAGCCATCCGGGACACCAGACCTACGAGCAGTACTTC.

The rearrangement uses TRBV2 and TRBJ2-6; D unclear. This CDR3 is 16 amino acids long. Trimming left V 4 bases short and J 4 bases short, with 14 bases between. CDR1 SNHLY and CDR2 FYNNEI come from the germline V gene. CDR3 nucleotides: TGTGCCAGCAGTGCTTTACGGTTGGCGGGGGCCAACGTCCTGACTTTC. Amino acid sequence: CASSALRLAGANVLTF.

This chain links TRBV7-6 with TRBJ1-4, with D tentatively TRBD1 (6 bases). Trimming removed 4 bases at V and 5 bases at J, with 11 bases between. Germline CDR1 SGHVS, CDR2 FNYEAQ. The CDR3 runs 14 residues. CDR3: CASSYRVGNEKLFF. The CDR3 nucleotides read TGTGCCAGCAGCTACAGGGTGGGGAATGAAAAACTGTTTTTT.

The chain joins TRBV5-1 to TRBJ2-1; 10 bases agree with TRBD2. Unmatched junction bases numbered 6, after V lost 4 bases and J lost 8 bases. CDR3 length: 14 residues. CDR1 is SGHRS and CDR2 is YFSETQ in the germline V gene. In DNA form, the CDR3 reads TGCGCCAGCAGCCCCGGGACTAGCGTGGATGAGCAGTTCTTC. Encoded protein: CASSPGTSVDEQFF.

V usage is TRBV5-1 and J usage is TRBJ2-2; 8 bases map to TRBD1. The CDR3 spans 16 residues. J lost 4 bases, V lost 0 bases, and 5 bases had no gene match. Germline values: CDR1 SGHRS, CDR2 YFSETQ. The CDR3 here is CASSLGQGASTGELFF. The DNA of the CDR3 is TGCGCCAGCAGCTTGGGTCAGGGGGCGTCCACCGGGGAGCTGTTTTTT.

This clone is a singleton in its sample. The chain couples TRBV28 to TRBJ1-3; D not certain. Germline V gene sequence: CDR1 MDHEN, CDR2 SYDVKM. The ends were cut back, 6 bases at V and 0 bases at J, with 24 bases in the middle. The CDR3 runs 19 residues. The CDR3 sequence: CASRKRKGFTTDSGNTIYF. CDR3 bases: TGTGCCAGCAGGAAAAGGAAGGGATTTACTACCGACTCTGGAAACACCATATATTTT.

The chain uses TRBV7-9 and TRBJ1-2; unclear D gene. V was cut by 0 bases and J by 5 bases, with 7 bases left in between. Per the germline V gene, CDR1 is SEHNR and CDR2 is FQNEAQ (reference sequence). The CDR3 sequence is 13 residues long. CDR3 DNA: TGTGCCAGCAGCTTAGCAGGGCCATATGGCTACACCTTC. Its translation is CASSLAGPYGYTF.

This rearrangement joins TRBV5-6 to TRBJ1-5, with TRBD1 as a possible D gene (6 bases). V lost 4 bases to trimming and J lost 1 base, with 21 bases between them. The CDR3 covers 18 residues. Germline CDR1 SGHDT, CDR2 YYEEEE. CDR3 residues: CASSLRNRDMESNQPQHF. Written as DNA, the CDR3 is TGTGCCAGCAGCCTGAGGAACAGGGATATGGAAAGCAATCAGCCCCAGCATTTT.

Only a few counts were recorded for this clone. V usage is TRBV18 and J usage is TRBJ2-1, with TRBD1 matching 12 bases. The germline CDR1 and CDR2 sequences are KGHSH and LQKENI. V gave up 1 base and J gave up 9 bases; unmatched junction bases: 7. This CDR3 spans 16 amino acids. Here the CDR3 reads CASSPLPGQGATEQFF. In DNA, the CDR3 is TGTGCCAGCTCACCACTCCCGGGACAGGGGGCTACTGAGCAGTTCTTC.

The J gene is TRBJ1-6, the V gene TRBV6-4, with D perhaps TRBD1 (5 bases). Germline V gives CDR1 MRHNA, CDR2 SNTAGT. Trimming pared 5 bases from V and 5 bases from J, leaving 10 bases between. The CDR3 is made up of 14 amino acids. CDR3 residues: CASSQTADNSPLHF. CDR3 sequence (DNA): TGTGCCAGCAGTCAGACAGCTGATAATTCACCCCTCCACTTT.

The genes are TRBV7-8 and TRBJ2-4; weak D call: TRBD2 (6 bases). Germline lookup yields CDR1 SGHVS and CDR2 FQNEAQ. V was shortened by 5 bases and J by 3 bases, with 17 bases between the two germline ends. The CDR3 runs 16 residues. In nucleotides, the CDR3 is TGTGCCAGCAGCCCCTTCGGCGGAGGGGTCAAAAACATTCAGTACTTC. Translated: CASSPFGGGVKNIQYF. Full variable domain (outside the CDR3, taken from reference TRBV7-8 and TRBJ2-4): GAGVSQSPRYKVAKRGQDVALRCDPISGHVSLFWYQQALGQGPEFLTYFQNEAQLDKSGLPSDRFFAERPEGSVSTLKIQRTQQEDSAVYLCASSPFGGGVKNIQYFGAGTRLSVL.

The rearrangement links TRBV6-5 to TRBJ1-5; 7 bases match TRBD1. The V and J ends lost 6 bases and 4 bases, in that order; junction bases with no gene match: 6. CDR1 MNHEY and CDR2 SVGAGI come from the germline V gene. This CDR3 spans 14 amino acids. The CDR3: CASRKGALNQPQHF. The CDR3 bases are TGTGCCAGCAGGAAGGGGGCACTTAATCAGCCCCAGCATTTT.

This rearrangement joins TRBV7-8 to TRBJ2-7; the D gene is possibly TRBD2 (6 bases). Trimming removed 5 bases from V and 4 bases from J, with 12 bases in between. The CDR3 has 13 amino acids. Germline CDR1 SGHVS, CDR2 FQNEAQ. The CDR3 bases are TGTGCCAGCAGCCAGGGACTCCCGTACGAGCAGTACTTC. Translated: CASSQGLPYEQYF.

This clone was observed a single time. CDR3 bases: TGTGCCAGCAGTTTTTATGGAGACACTGAAGCTTTCTTT. Translated, it gives CASSFYGDTEAFF. The rearrangement links TRBV28 to TRBJ1-1; D remains ambiguous. This CDR3 is built from 13 residues. Trimming stripped 3 bases from V and 3 bases from J, with 8 bases between. The germline V gene encodes CDR1 MDHEN and CDR2 SYDVKM.

The chain combines TRBV18 with TRBJ1-1; D not certain. Between the trimmed V and J ends, which lost 0 bases and 4 bases, there was a span of 15 bases. The CDR3 length is 16 residues. Per the germline V gene, CDR1 is KGHSH and CDR2 is LQKENI. CDR3 sequence: CASSPPRQREATEAFF. DNA for the CDR3: TGTGCCAGCTCACCACCCCGCCAGAGGGAGGCCACTGAAGCTTTCTTT.

The chain couples TRBV6-1 to TRBJ2-7, with D perhaps being TRBD1 or TRBD2 (5 bases each). Trimming stripped 11 bases from V and 3 bases from J, with 11 bases between. Germline lookup yields CDR1 MNHNS and CDR2 SASEGT. The CDR3 is 11 amino acids. The DNA for the CDR3 is TGTGCCGAGGGGCCAGGCTACGAGCAGTACTTC. Its protein is CAEGPGYEQYF.

The V gene is TRBV4-1, the J gene TRBJ1-6; TRBD1 matches at 7 bases. The CDR3 covers 16 residues. Germline CDR1 and CDR2: MGHRA and YSYEKL. J lost 4 bases, V lost 1 base, and 4 bases had no gene match. The CDR3 protein is CASSQGGGQYNSPLHF. DNA for the CDR3: TGCGCCAGCAGCCAAGGGGGGGGACAGTATAATTCACCCCTCCACTTT.

The rearrangement links TRBV7-6 to TRBJ2-3, with D possibly TRBD1 on 6 matching bases. The V gene's germline CDR1 is SGHVS and CDR2 FNYEAQ. Trimming removed 5 bases at V and 6 bases at J, with 15 bases between. The CDR3 sequence is 14 residues long. The CDR3 DNA reads as TGTGCCAGCAGCGGAAGGGGGACGCAGGATACGCAGTATTTT. It translates to CASSGRGTQDTQYF.

The V gene is TRBV5-1, the J gene TRBJ1-6, with a weak D call TRBD1 (5 bases). Germline CDR1 SGHRS, CDR2 YFSETQ. The germline V and J ends were trimmed by 4 bases and 7 bases, with 12 bases remaining between them. The CDR3 totals 14 residues. DNA of the CDR3: TGCGCCAGCAGCGACGGGACTGTCAATTCACCCCTCCACTTT. Translating it yields CASSDGTVNSPLHF.

This chain connects TRBV27 to TRBJ2-2, with D possibly being TRBD2 (7 bases). Germline V gene lookup returns CDR1 MNHEY and CDR2 SMNVEV (reference sequence). The CDR3 length is 16 residues. V dropped 2 bases and J dropped 5 bases, with 15 bases sitting between them. The chain's CDR3 is CASSLDGGLGTGELFF. In nucleotides, the CDR3 is TGTGCCAGCAGTTTAGACGGGGGGCTCGGGACCGGGGAGCTGTTTTTT.

The J gene is TRBJ2-7, the V gene TRBV10-3; D call uncertain. The V end was cut by 2 bases, the J end by 2 bases, with 13 bases between. CDR1 and CDR2 (germline): ENHRY, SYGVKD. The CDR3 consists of 15 residues. CDR3 bases: TGTGCCATCAGTGAGGTCTCGTCCGGAACCTACGAGCAGTACTTC. Protein sequence: CAISEVSSGTYEQYF.

The CDR3 coding sequence is TGTGCCAGCTCATCGGGACAGTTCTCCTACGAGCAGTACTTC. This gives the protein CASSSGQFSYEQYF. The J gene is TRBJ2-7, the V gene TRBV18, with 7 bases fitting TRBD1. The V gene end was trimmed by 5 bases and the J gene end by 0 bases; junction bases not matched to a gene: 4. Germline CDR1 reads KGHSH; CDR2 reads LQKENI. This CDR3 region has 14 residues. Variable domain in full (rest from reference TRBV18 and TRBJ2-7): NAGVMQNPRHLVRRRGQEARLRCSPMKGHSHVYWYRQLPEEGLKFMVYLQKENIIDESGMPKERFSAEFPKEGPSILRIQQVVRGDSAAYFCASSSGQFSYEQYFGPGTRLTVT.

The rearrangement links TRBV7-8 to TRBJ1-5; D is ambiguous. V gave up 1 base and J gave up 6 bases, with 7 bases separating them. The CDR3 extends over 13 amino acids. Germline loops: CDR1 SGHVS, CDR2 FQNEAQ. The CDR3 loop is CASSLGGGQPQHF. The CDR3 coding sequence is TGTGCCAGCAGCTTAGGAGGTGGTCAGCCCCAGCATTTT.

The rearrangement links TRBV19 to TRBJ1-2, with D hard to call. The germline V and J ends were trimmed by 0 bases and 5 bases, with 7 bases remaining between them. CDR3 length equals 13 residues. Germline loops: CDR1 LNHDA, CDR2 SQIVND (reference sequence). CDR3 region: CASSIDRVYGYTF. Written as DNA, the CDR3 is TGTGCCAGTAGTATAGATCGGGTTTATGGCTACACCTTC.

The chain employs TRBV7-2 and TRBJ2-4, with 8 bases fitting TRBD2. The CDR3 contains 16 residues. V shed 1 base, J shed 1 base, and the junction held 3 bases outside the gene matches. Germline V gives CDR1 SGHTA, CDR2 FQGNSA. The CDR3, as DNA: TGTGCCAGCAGCTTAGAGGGCGGGGGGGCCAAAAACATTCAGTACTTC. This sequence encodes CASSLEGGGAKNIQYF.

The chain links TRBV28 to TRBJ1-2, with a possible D match to TRBD1 (5 bases). This CDR3 has 15 residues. From germline, CDR1 is MDHEN and CDR2 SYDVKM. V was pared by 6 bases and J by 8 bases, with 22 bases between. As DNA, the CDR3 is TGTGCCAGCAGGCCCTCCGGGTCCGGGGGGAGGGGCTACACCTTC. It is translated as CASRPSGSGGRGYTF.